The sequence of this TCR beta chain was determined in a study of PD-1 blockade in classical Hodgkin lymphoma. The overall study: It was nivolumab at 3 mg/kg, given intravenously every 2 weeks, that patients received. Findings of the study overall: Reported findings placed baseline TCR diversity lower in newly diagnosed patients (compared with healthy donors).

The protocol was immunoSEQ multiplex PCR, while the TCRdb copy is restricted to in-frame clones and leaves out a portion. This sample carries roughly 70,000 clones, 70% to 75% of them seen once, and the ten largest clones take approximately 8.4%. Comments on this clone: The antigen is unknown.

All the patients suffered relapse after autologous stem cell transplantation, and brentuximab vedotin exposure differed. Germline V gene data show CDR1 as SEHNR and CDR2 as FQNEAQ (reference sequence). V shed 1 base and J shed 9 bases, with 13 bases lying between them. This CDR3 is 14 amino acids long. The chain is built from TRBV7-9 and TRBJ2-1; D gene ambiguous. The clonotype originates from a human donor with classical Hodgkin lymphoma. Sample: peripheral blood mononuclear cells (PBMCs), taken before the second cycle of nivolumab. CDR3 sequence (DNA): TGTGCCAGCAGCTTAGGGTCAAGCCCGGCTGAGCAGTTCTTC. Translation gives CASSLGSSPAEQFF.